Presented here are 23 T cell receptor beta chains from one specimen sequenced in a study of cytomegalovirus exposure and HLA in healthy donors (TCRdb year 2017). Preparation of the library involved the immunoSEQ multiplex PCR assay. For the multiplex PCR, a mixture combining 60 forward primers for TCR Vbeta segments and 13 reverse primers for TCR Jbeta segments was used. TCRdb obtained this table from immuneACCESS and retained in-frame rearrangements with V and J assigned. These tables miss some clones; where compared with another copy, unresolved V genes account for less than half of the shortfall, and the remainder is unexplained. Within this sample are about 260,000 clones, with roughly two thirds of them counted one time only. The ten largest clonotypes hold approximately 2.5% of the sample. The sequenced sample was PBMCs. These receptors all stem from a female donor in good health and CMV-seronegative.

The sample holds one count of this clone. This chain connects TRBV11-3 to TRBJ2-1; 15 positions agree with TRBD2. This CDR3 is 17 amino acids long. Germline V CDR1 and CDR2: SGHNT, YENEEA. J lost 6 bases, V lost 5 bases, and 8 bases had no gene match. The CDR3 DNA reads as TGTGCCAGCAGCAAAGGGACTAGCGGGAGGTTATCCAATGAGCAGTTCTTC. Amino acids: CASSKGTSGRLSNEQFF.

This clone was seen more than once but under ten times. CDR3 nucleotide sequence: TGTGCCTGGAGCCGGGTCGATAGCAATCAGCCCCAGCATTTT. This gives the protein CAWSRVDSNQPQHF. This sequence joins TRBV30 and TRBJ1-5; D uncertain. Trimming took 3 bases from V and 0 from J, leaving 9 bases between them. There are 14 residues in the CDR3. CDR1 and CDR2 from the germline V gene are GTSNPN and SVGIG (reference sequence).

This clone came up once. The chain carries TRBV6-4 and TRBJ2-7; the match to TRBD1 covers 9 bases. From germline, CDR1 is MRHNA and CDR2 SNTAGT. There are 16 residues in the CDR3. The J segment lost 1 base and the V segment lost 4 bases, leaving 8 bases of the junction unmatched. CDR3 sequence (DNA): TGTGCCAGCAGTGGGACAGGGGTCATGTTTTCCTACGAGCAGTACTTC. This encodes CASSGTGVMFSYEQYF.

The chain combines TRBV30 with TRBJ1-2, with 9 bases lining up with TRBD1. Germline values: CDR1 GTSNPN, CDR2 SVGIG (reference sequence). The V segment lost 2 bases and the J segment 7 bases; nucleotides outside the gene matches: 5. There are 13 residues in the CDR3. CDR3 sequence: CAWSKGQGGGYTF. In nucleotides, the CDR3 is TGTGCCTGGAGTAAGGGACAGGGAGGTGGCTACACCTTC.

The chain links TRBV2 to TRBJ2-1; 9 nucleotides line up with TRBD1. The CDR3 is 13 residues long. From germline, CDR1 is SNHLY and CDR2 FYNNEI. With 7 bases clipped from V and 6 bases from J, the junction kept 4 bases outside the gene matches. The CDR3 nucleotides read TGTGCCAGCATTCGACAGGGGGTCAATGAGCAGTTCTTC. It translates to CASIRQGVNEQFF.

The chain combines TRBV6-5 with TRBJ1-1; a possible D gene is TRBD1 (5 bases). The CDR3 is 15 amino acids. Germline V gene lookup returns CDR1 MNHEY and CDR2 SVGAGI. The V end was cut by 0 bases, the J end by 3 bases, with 11 bases between. This CDR3 reads CASSYSGRGYTEAFF. CDR3 sequence (DNA): TGTGCCAGCAGTTACTCAGGGAGGGGTTACACTGAAGCTTTCTTT.

The genes are TRBV29-1 and TRBJ1-2; tentative D call: TRBD1 (5 bases). CDR1 and CDR2 (germline): SQVTM, ANQGSEA. The CDR3 has 14 residues. Trimming removed 0 bases from V and 6 bases from J, with 14 bases in between. CDR3 nucleotide sequence: TGCAGCGTTGAAGATCCCTTGGGGCGAAATGGCTACACCTTC. It encodes CSVEDPLGRNGYTF.

The table lists this clone with a count of one. J is TRBJ2-1 and V is TRBV7-9; 8 bases are a match to TRBD1. The CDR3 contains 15 residues. The J segment lost 6 bases and the V segment lost 0 bases, leaving 4 bases of the junction unmatched. Per germline, CDR1 SEHNR and CDR2 FQNEAQ (reference sequence). The CDR3 DNA follows: TGTGCCAGCAGCTTAGCCCAGGGGGCGCGCAATGAGCAGTTCTTC. It is translated as CASSLAQGARNEQFF.

This clone appeared a few times. The chain links TRBV5-4 to TRBJ2-4, with D possibly matching TRBD2 (6 bases). Germline V CDR1 and CDR2: SGHNT, YYREEE (reference sequence). The CDR3 has 17 amino acids. Trimming removed 0 bases from V and 7 bases from J, with 20 bases in between. As DNA, the CDR3 is TGTGCCAGCAGCTTGGCCCCGGGGGAAGGGGTTCAGAACATTCAGTACTTC. This encodes CASSLAPGEGVQNIQYF.

V is TRBV7-6 and J is TRBJ2-6; D remains unclear. The CDR3 runs to 15 residues. Trimming left V 2 bases short and J 4 bases short, with 9 bases between. Germline loops: CDR1 SGHVS, CDR2 FNYEAQ. CDR3 loop: CASSLISSGANVLTF. The CDR3 bases are TGTGCCAGCAGCTTAATCTCTTCCGGGGCCAACGTCCTGACTTTC.

The rearrangement links TRBV27 to TRBJ1-4; D might be TRBD1 (6 bases). CDR1 MNHEY and CDR2 SMNVEV come from the germline V gene (reference sequence). Trimming took off 4 bases at V and 0 bases at J, with 15 bases between the two ends. This CDR3 has 17 amino acids. CDR3: CASSWQGRSSTNEKLFF. CDR3 DNA: TGTGCCAGCAGTTGGCAGGGGCGATCTTCAACTAATGAAAAACTGTTTTTT. Looking up the rest from reference TRBV27 and TRBJ1-4 gives the full variable domain: EAQVTQNPRYLITVTGKKLTVTCSQNMNHEYMSWYRQDPGLGLRQIYYSMNVEVTDKGDVPEGYKVSRKEKRNFPLILESPSPNQTSLYFCASSWQGRSSTNEKLFFGSGTQLSVL.

V and J are TRBV6-6 and TRBJ2-7; weak D call: TRBD2 (5 bases). Looked up from germline, CDR1 is MNHNY and CDR2 is SVGAGI (reference sequence). The CDR3 is 14 amino acids. Trimming removed 7 bases from V and 7 bases from J, with 20 bases in between. CDR3 region: CASKSEGLRPEQYF. DNA of the CDR3: TGTGCCAGCAAATCAGAGGGCCTTAGGCCGGAGCAGTACTTC.

A few counts support this clone. Here the CDR3 reads CASSLRAQGVTEAFF. CDR3 coding DNA: TGTGCCAGCAGCTTAAGGGCGCAGGGTGTAACTGAAGCTTTCTTT. V is TRBV7-3 and J is TRBJ1-1; TRBD1 might be the D (5 bases). The CDR3 extends over 15 amino acids. V dropped 1 base and J dropped 5 bases, with 14 bases sitting between them. Germline-derived CDR1 and CDR2 are SGHTA and FQGTGA.

This chain links TRBV30 with TRBJ2-1; 10 bases agree with TRBD2. With V trimmed by 4 bases and J by 8 bases, 20 bases remained unmatched. The CDR3 loop spans 18 amino acids. Germline lookup yields CDR1 GTSNPN and CDR2 SVGIG (reference sequence). CDR3 amino acids: CAWIPPHSGRAQRHEQFF. The CDR3 DNA reads as TGTGCCTGGATCCCACCCCACAGCGGGAGGGCCCAAAGGCATGAGCAGTTCTTC.

To note about this clone: Other DNA variants within this sample encode the same CDR3. The chain couples TRBV27 to TRBJ2-7, with TRBD2 matching over 14 bases. This CDR3 is 14 amino acids long. V lost 6 bases, J lost 6 bases, and 4 bases stayed unmatched. Germline V gene sequence: CDR1 MNHEY, CDR2 SMNVEV (reference sequence). CDR3 protein: CASSPGLAGGEQYF. The DNA for the CDR3 is TGTGCCAGCAGCCCTGGACTAGCGGGAGGCGAGCAGTACTTC.

This sequence joins TRBV6-6 and TRBJ2-2; 12 nucleotides line up with TRBD2. Germline V CDR1 and CDR2: MNHNY, SVGAGI (reference sequence). There are 16 residues in the CDR3. Unmatched junction bases numbered 7, after V lost 6 bases and J lost 5 bases. The CDR3 is CASSPGLAGRTGELFF. The DNA of the CDR3 is TGTGCCAGCAGCCCGGGACTAGCGGGTCGGACCGGGGAGCTGTTTTTT.

The chain links TRBV6-1 to TRBJ1-2; D may be TRBD1 (6 bases). Germline CDR1 is MNHNS and CDR2 is SASEGT. The V and J ends lost 4 bases and 8 bases respectively, with 23 bases between them. This CDR3 spans 16 amino acids. This CDR3 reads CASSVRGLGDILGYTF. The DNA of the CDR3 is TGTGCCAGCAGTGTGCGGGGGCTTGGAGATATCTTGGGCTACACCTTC.

This chain connects TRBV4-1 to TRBJ1-2; D unclear. Trimming stripped 1 base from V and 11 bases from J, with 8 bases between. The length of the CDR3 is 11 residues. Per germline, CDR1 MGHRA and CDR2 YSYEKL. DNA for the CDR3: TGCGCCAGCAGCCAAGGAACCAGGTACACCTTC. This translates into CASSQGTRYTF.

The rearrangement links TRBV6-1 to TRBJ2-7; TRBD2 might be the D (7 bases). The germline V and J ends were trimmed by 7 bases and 1 base, with 14 bases remaining between them. Germline-derived CDR1 and CDR2 are MNHNS and SASEGT. The CDR3 has 14 amino acids. CDR3 sequence reads: CASMRGGGSYEQYF. The CDR3 DNA reads TGTGCCAGCATGAGGGGGGGCGGGTCCTACGAGCAGTACTTC.

This clone was counted a single time. The rearrangement joins TRBV6-5 to TRBJ1-1; 8 bases match TRBD1. CDR1 is MNHEY and CDR2 is SVGAGI in the germline V gene. V shed 8 bases, J shed 3 bases, and the junction held 2 bases outside the gene matches. This CDR3 has 12 residues. CDR3 DNA: TGTGCCAGCCGGACAGGGCACACTGAAGCTTTCTTT. Translating it yields CASRTGHTEAFF.

The chain couples TRBV19 to TRBJ2-5; D is undetermined. The length of the CDR3 is 11 residues. Trimming left V 3 bases short and J 4 bases short, with 3 bases between. Germline assignment: CDR1 LNHDA and CDR2 SQIVND (reference sequence). CDR3 sequence (DNA): TGTGCCAGTAGTATCTCAGAGACCCAGTACTTC. Its translation: CASSISETQYF.

The rearrangement links TRBV6-5 to TRBJ1-1; D is undetermined. The V gene's germline CDR1 is MNHEY and CDR2 SVGAGI. V lost 6 bases and J 1 base, leaving 9 bases between the germline ends. The CDR3 spans 13 residues. As DNA, the CDR3 is TGTGCCAGCAGAGCGCGGGGGAACACTGAAGCTTTCTTT. This translates into CASRARGNTEAFF.

The rearrangement links TRBV11-2 to TRBJ1-4; D perhaps matches TRBD1 (6 bases). V lost 0 bases and J 2 bases, leaving 7 bases between the germline ends. The CDR3 is made up of 15 amino acids. CDR1 and CDR2 from the germline V gene are SGHAT and FQNNGV. This CDR3 is CASSLDTGTNEKLFF. CDR3 nucleotide sequence: TGTGCCAGCAGCTTAGACACAGGGACTAATGAAAAACTGTTTTTT.